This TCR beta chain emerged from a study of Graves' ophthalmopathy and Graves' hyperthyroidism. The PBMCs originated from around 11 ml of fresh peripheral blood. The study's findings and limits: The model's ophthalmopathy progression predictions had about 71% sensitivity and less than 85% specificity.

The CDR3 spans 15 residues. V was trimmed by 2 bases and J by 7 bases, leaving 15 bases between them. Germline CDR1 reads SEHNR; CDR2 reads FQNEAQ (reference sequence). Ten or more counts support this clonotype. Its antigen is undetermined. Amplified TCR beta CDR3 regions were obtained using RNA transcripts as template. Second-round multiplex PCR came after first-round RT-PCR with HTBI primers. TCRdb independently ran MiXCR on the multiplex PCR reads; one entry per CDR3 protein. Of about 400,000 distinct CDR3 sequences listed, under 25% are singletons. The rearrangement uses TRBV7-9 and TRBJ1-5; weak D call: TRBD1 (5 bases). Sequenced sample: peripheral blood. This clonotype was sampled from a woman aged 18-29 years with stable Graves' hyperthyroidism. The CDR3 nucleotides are TGTGCCAGCAGCTTAAGCAGGGAAAGAGGCCAGCCCCAGCATTTT. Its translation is CASSLSRERGQPQHF.